These 21 T cell receptor beta chains originate from one sample sequenced in a study of Graves' ophthalmopathy and Graves' hyperthyroidism. The authors amplified TCR beta CDR3 regions, and they did so from RNA transcripts for repertoire sequencing. The library came from an HTBI-primed first-round RT-PCR and a second-round multiplex PCR. From the multiplex PCR reads, TCRdb called clonotypes with MiXCR, one entry per CDR3 protein. The sample lists about 590,000 distinct CDR3 sequences; just under 40% were seen once. Sequencing was carried out using peripheral blood or thyroid tissue (not recorded which). Receptors were obtained from an adult man with Graves' hyperthyroidism.

Ten or more counts support this clonotype. The V call is TRBV7-9, the J call TRBJ2-5, with D possibly TRBD1 on 5 matching bases. CDR1 is SEHNR and CDR2 is FQNEAQ in the germline V gene (reference sequence). This CDR3 is built from 14 residues. Trimming shortened V by 5 bases and J by 5 bases, and 15 bases separated the two germline ends. CDR3 nucleotide sequence: TGTGCCAGCAGCCCCGGTGCAGGGTCGGAGACCCAGTACTTC. It codes for CASSPGAGSETQYF.

This clonotype occurred many times. The genes are TRBV29-1 and TRBJ1-3; 7 nucleotides match TRBD1. The CDR3 covers 13 residues. Looked up from germline, CDR1 is SQVTM and CDR2 is ANQGSEA. With 4 bases clipped from V and 4 bases from J, the junction kept 4 bases outside the gene matches. Here the CDR3 reads CSVADRVGNTIYF. The CDR3 region has the DNA TGCAGCGTTGCCGACAGGGTCGGAAACACCATATATTTT.

The CDR3 spells CASESGLMINQPQHF. CDR3 bases: TGTGCCAGTGAGTCAGGGCTCATGATCAATCAGCCCCAGCATTTT. V is TRBV19 and J is TRBJ1-5, with D tentatively TRBD1 (5 bases). The CDR3 length is 15 residues. V was clipped by 8 bases and J by 3 bases, with 17 bases between them. Germline V CDR1 and CDR2: LNHDA, SQIVND (reference sequence).

This clonotype was counted a single time. The chain combines TRBV29-1 with TRBJ2-2; no definite D call. V shed 8 bases and J shed 4 bases, with 14 bases lying between them. Germline CDR1 SQVTM, CDR2 ANQGSEA. The length of the CDR3 is 13 residues. This CDR3 reads CSLEGPLTGELFF. As DNA, the CDR3 is TGCAGCTTGGAAGGCCCCCTCACCGGGGAGCTGTTTTTT.

This clonotype was counted many times. This chain connects TRBV2 to TRBJ1-2; possible D gene TRBD1, 5 bases. Trimming shortened V by 4 bases and J by 1 base, and 16 bases separated the two germline ends. The CDR3 is made up of 16 amino acids. Looked up from germline, CDR1 is SNHLY and CDR2 is FYNNEI. As DNA, the CDR3 is TGTGCCAGCAGTGTTCAGGACTGGGGGGGTAACTATGGCTACACCTTC. It yields the protein CASSVQDWGGNYGYTF.

On this clonotype: Just one base apart from a much larger clone, this may be a read error. V gene TRBV12-3 or TRBV12-4 combines with J gene TRBJ1-1; 7 nucleotides match TRBD1. This CDR3 has 14 residues. In DNA, the CDR3 is TGTGCCAGCAGACCGACGACAGGGCGAGCTGAAGCTTCCTTT. It yields the protein CASRPTTGRAEASF.

The genes are TRBV7-6 and TRBJ2-3; a possible D gene is TRBD2 (6 bases). CDR1 is SGHVS, CDR2 FNYEAQ, per germline. Trimming left V 5 bases short and J 4 bases short, with 22 bases between. The CDR3 is 17 amino acids. The CDR3 nucleotides read TGTGCCAGCAGCCACCGTGGAGGGATGATGGGCCCAGATACGCAGTATTTT. This codes for CASSHRGGMMGPDTQYF.

This clonotype turned up a few times. The chain links TRBV27 to TRBJ1-1, with TRBD1 identical over 7 bases. The CDR3 runs to 15 residues. Per the germline V gene, CDR1 is MNHEY and CDR2 is SMNVEV (reference sequence). Trimming at V came to 2 bases and at J to 3 bases, leaving 6 bases not matched to a gene. Written as DNA, the CDR3 is TGTGCCAGCAGTTTAGTAAGGACAGGACACACTGAAGCTTTCTTT. Its protein is CASSLVRTGHTEAFF.

V is TRBV5-1 and J is TRBJ2-7; 9 nucleotides agree with TRBD1. The DNA end is more similar to TRBJ2-1, so the J call may be wrong. The CDR3 runs 16 residues. From germline, CDR1 is SGHRS and CDR2 YFSETQ. CDR3 in DNA: TGCGCCAGCAGCTTGGGGGGGACAGGGTCAGGGAATGAGCAGTTCTTC. Its protein is CASSLGGTGSGNEQFF.

In the case of this clonotype: The junction departs from germline at one end; a sequencing error may be responsible. The J gene is TRBJ2-6, the V gene TRBV29-1; the D is unclear. The V gene's germline CDR1 is SQVTM and CDR2 ANQGSEA. CDR3 size: 12 residues. CDR3 nucleotides: TGCAGCGTTGCACCTAGGGCCAACACTGAAGCTTTC. This translates into CSVAPRANTEAF.

This clonotype was found a few times. The chain is built from TRBV28 and TRBJ2-2; D uncertain. Germline V gene sequence: CDR1 MDHEN, CDR2 SYDVKM. Between the trimmed V and J ends, which lost 3 bases and 6 bases, there was a span of 11 bases. The CDR3 runs 14 residues. In nucleotides, the CDR3 is TGTGCCAGCAGTTTCGCCTCGGGCCCCGGGGAGCTGTTTTTT. As protein: CASSFASGPGELFF.

This clonotype has more than one count but fewer than ten. V is TRBV5-1 and J is TRBJ1-2; TRBD1 matches 7 bases. V lost 1 base and J lost 1; bases outside the gene matches: 4. The CDR3 covers 15 residues. Per the germline V gene, CDR1 is SGHRS and CDR2 is YFSETQ. CDR3 protein: CASSLLDRINYGYTF. The CDR3 DNA is TGCGCCAGCAGCTTGCTGGACAGGATTAACTATGGCTACACCTTC.

This clonotype was observed at least ten times. J is TRBJ2-2 and V is TRBV2, with 8 bases matching TRBD2. Germline V gene data show CDR1 as SNHLY and CDR2 as FYNNEI. V gave up 10 bases and J gave up 0 bases; unmatched junction bases: 4. The CDR3 consists of 14 residues. CDR3 coding DNA: TGTGCCATCGTTAGCGGGACGAACACCGGGGAGCTGTTTTTT. This encodes CAIVSGTNTGELFF.

The V gene is TRBV7-3, the J gene TRBJ2-7, with TRBD1 as a possible D gene (6 bases). V lost 2 bases and J 5 bases, leaving 13 bases between the germline ends. There are 14 residues in the CDR3. CDR1 is SGHTA, CDR2 FQGTGA, per germline. In DNA form, the CDR3 reads TGTGCCAGCAGCTTAGCAGGGGAAGGCCACGAGCAGTACTTC. Encoded protein: CASSLAGEGHEQYF.

The chain employs TRBV5-4 and TRBJ2-5; TRBD1 agrees at 7 bases. Germline values: CDR1 SGHNT, CDR2 YYREEE (reference sequence). The V gene end was trimmed by 7 bases and the J gene end by 1 base; junction bases not matched to a gene: 10. This CDR3 has 15 amino acids. CDR3 sequence (DNA): TGTGCCAGCGCCCCCTTTGAGGGGGCCCAAGAGACCCAGTACTTC. This codes for CASAPFEGAQETQYF. Looking up the rest from reference TRBV5-4 and TRBJ2-5 gives the full variable domain: ETGVTQSPTHLIKTRGQQVTLRCSSQSGHNTVSWYQQALGQGPQFIFQYYREEENGRGNFPPRFSGLQFPNYSSELNVNALELDDSALYLCASAPFEGAQETQYFGPGTRLLVL.

This clonotype was detected once. A single base separates this from a much larger clone, so it may be a read error. V is TRBV19 and J is TRBJ1-3; D is uncertain. Germline V gene data show CDR1 as LNHDA and CDR2 as SQIVND (reference sequence). This CDR3 has 11 amino acids. In DNA form, the CDR3 reads TGTGCCAGTAGTATTTCAAACACCACATATTTT. This codes for CASSISNTTYF.

V is TRBV7-9 and J is TRBJ2-3; D remains ambiguous. The CDR3 has 18 amino acids. CDR1 SEHNR and CDR2 FQNEAQ come from the germline V gene (reference sequence). Deletions cut 5 bases from V and 0 bases from J, with 21 bases between. The CDR3 DNA reads TGTGCCAGCAGCCAACTCCTATTCGGCGGATCTAGCACAGATACGCAGTATTTT. Translated, it gives CASSQLLFGGSSTDTQYF. The full variable domain, with the rest looked up from reference TRBV7-9 and TRBJ2-3, is DTGVSQNPRHKITKRGQNVTFRCDPISEHNRLYWYRQTLGQGPEFLTYFQNEAQLEKSRLLSDRFSAERPKGSFSTLEIQRTEQGDSAMYLCASSQLLFGGSSTDTQYFGPGTRLTVL.

The chain couples TRBV10-1 to TRBJ2-1; 8 bases fit TRBD2. Germline lookup yields CDR1 WNHNN and CDR2 SYGVQD (reference sequence). The ends lost 2 bases at V and 6 bases at J; junction bases unmatched: 6. This CDR3 contains 15 residues. The CDR3 DNA reads TGCGCCAGCAGTGAGACTGGTAGCGGGACCAATGAGCAGTTCTTC. Encoded protein: CASSETGSGTNEQFF.

A word on this clonotype: With a much larger clone just one base away, this may be a read error. The chain links TRBV2 to TRBJ1-5, with D perhaps TRBD1 (5 bases). The CDR3 has 15 amino acids. With 5 bases removed from V and 6 bases from J, the gap between germline ends came to 17 bases. Looked up from germline, CDR1 is SNHLY and CDR2 is FYNNEI. CDR3 amino acids: CASSLSGARGQPQHF. The CDR3 DNA reads TGTGCCAGCAGTCTGTCCGGGGCGCGGGGTCAGCCCCAGCATTTT.

At least ten counts were recorded for this clonotype. The chain uses TRBV2 and TRBJ1-5; D perhaps matches TRBD1 (5 bases). The germline V gene encodes CDR1 SNHLY and CDR2 FYNNEI. V dropped 1 base and J dropped 2 bases, with 9 bases sitting between them. The CDR3 loop spans 15 amino acids. CDR3 DNA sequence: TGTGCCAGCAGTGAAGGGGGCAGGGGCAATCAGCCCCAGCATTTT. Its protein is CASSEGGRGNQPQHF.

This chain links TRBV7-8 with TRBJ2-2; the D gene could be TRBD1 or TRBD2 (5 bases each). Deletions cut 4 bases from V and 7 bases from J, with 22 bases between. Per the germline V gene, CDR1 is SGHVS and CDR2 is FQNEAQ. The CDR3 spans 17 residues. The CDR3 DNA reads TGTGCCAGCAGCTCCGCGAGAGAGGGGCAGGTCGGCGGGGAGCTGTTTTTT. Amino acids: CASSSAREGQVGGELFF.